This TCR beta chain appears in the sequencing data of a study of beta chain features in type 1 diabetes. Study-level findings and limits: Researchers report that Type 1 diabetes patients had moderately but significantly shorter TCRB CDR3s across all four CD4+ subsets.

About this clone: Its antigen is not known.

J was trimmed by 3 bases and V by 6 bases; bases with no gene match: 4. CDR1 LNHDA and CDR2 SQIVND come from the germline V gene (reference sequence). CDR3 size: 14 residues. TCRB transcripts that were expressed got sequenced, as all of the isolated RNA had been reverse transcribed. It was found that naive, central memory and regulatory T cell samples averaged around 3.6 million reads. Profiling relied on immunoSEQ multiplex PCR, and the TCRdb table lists in-frame clones only, not all of them. The sample consists of approximately 15,000 clones, over 55% of them appearing once. What was sequenced was Tregs from blood. The receptor's source is a man aged 25-45 years with type 1 diabetes. The genes are TRBV19 and TRBJ1-2; the match to TRBD1 covers 10 bases. CDR3 in DNA: TGTGCCAGTAGAAGACAGGGGGCGGACTATGGCTACACCTTC. This gives the protein CASRRQGADYGYTF.